The T cell receptor beta chain described here comes from a study of blood T cell repertoires in COVID-19 (dated by TCRdb to the early 2020s). For context, the study as a whole: Samples from collaborators originated in the United States, Italy and Spain and spanned both the acute and convalescent phases of COVID-19. Where HLA class I and class II types were available, the types were taken from metadata supplied by the sample provider, not from assay-based typing. The repertoires were released in a freely available public database intended as a resource for research on the immune response to SARS-CoV-2. Nearly every sample came with metadata listing a de-identified subject ID, COVID-19 status, age in years and sex. The material from the prospective study consisted of cDNA or gDNA derived from T cells, B-cell-depleted T cells, or PBMCs. Samples came from the ongoing ImmuneRACE study (first 160 participants) plus 1,254 subjects from 6 global collaborators. Subjects who had been exposed to COVID-19, were actively infected with it, or had recovered from it provided the deeply sampled blood TCRbeta repertoires that made up the dataset.

Including cysteine and phenylalanine, the CDR3 has 13 amino acids. Solely the CDR3 DNA is kept, with 39 bases framed from the first base. CDR1 is given as SNHLY and CDR2 as FYNNEI, both from the germline V gene. At the junction V is shortened by 5 bases and J by 2 bases, with 9 bases in between. A note on this clone: Its specific antigen is unknown. Base qualities are not provided; no much larger clone lies one nucleotide away.

Broad study findings and their caveats: The amount of clinical and demographic metadata varied by source and participant and was provided uncurated.

Participants in the prospective study were aged roughly 18 to 100 years, lived in about two dozen United States geographic areas, and enrolled through a virtual design. To assign participants to cohorts, the prospective study relied on clinical history that participants themselves reported in a screening survey and a study questionnaire. Exposed participants had been in contact, within 2 weeks of entering the study, with a person who had a PCR-confirmed or clinician-diagnosed case of COVID-19. Each participant in the prospective study had whole blood, serum and a nasopharyngeal or oropharyngeal swab collected by mobile phlebotomists. Over a 2-month period, participants in the prospective study had the option of providing additional blood draws and questionnaires. Prospective study blood samples were shipped either frozen or at room temperature before DNA extraction. TCRbeta CDR3 regions were amplified from genomic DNA by means of the immunoSEQ Assay, a bias-controlled multiplex PCR. The original methods were these. Nucleated cell counts per sample were estimated from amplification of reference gene primers within the assay. Sequence reads were collapsed and filtered to measure the absolute abundance of every unique TCRbeta CDR3 rearrangement. For each sample, productive Simpson clonality was calculated as the square root of Simpson's diversity index over productive rearrangements. TCRdb provides this immuneACCESS table in a form limited to in-frame rearrangements. Some clones are lacking; in checked studies, under half of them reflect an unresolved V gene, and why the rest are absent is not known. Clone size and the V and J calls come from that table; the DNA yielded D and trimming. The sample table lists about 240,000 clones, roughly 85% of them with a count of one. The ten largest clones add up to approximately 3.8% of the sample.

The rearranged chain carries TRBV2 and TRBJ2-5; too little of a D gene remains to name it. This clonotype originated in a woman aged 40 to 50 who had been exposed to COVID-19. Material for sequencing was PBMCs or T cells enriched from blood (not recorded which). The CDR3 here reads CASSWSLQETQYF. The DNA reads as follows: TGTGCCAGCAGTTGGAGTCTTCAAGAGACCCAGTACTTC.